This TCR beta chain was sequenced for a study of cytomegalovirus exposure and HLA in healthy donors. Trimming stripped 2 bases from V and 1 base from J, with 6 bases between. The CDR3 sequence is 14 residues long. The V gene's germline CDR1 is KGHSH and CDR2 LQKENI. PCR primers comprised 60 Vbeta and 13 Jbeta primers. Assay: immunoSEQ multiplex PCR; the TCRdb copy retains only in-frame clones and omits some. The sample lists some 130,000 clones, 70% to 85% seen once, with under 3.5% in the top ten. The sequenced sample consisted of PBMCs. The gene calls are TRBV18 and TRBJ2-4; D call uncertain. The clonotype comes from a man in his fifties or sixties in good health and CMV-seronegative. CDR3 residues: CASSPYGAKNIQYF. The CDR3 DNA is TGTGCCAGCTCACCATACGGGGCCAAAAACATTCAGTACTTC. Together with reference TRBV18 and TRBJ2-4, the CDR3 gives the full variable domain: NAGVMQNPRHLVRRRGQEARLRCSPMKGHSHVYWYRQLPEEGLKFMVYLQKENIIDESGMPKERFSAEFPKEGPSILRIQQVVRGDSAAYFCASSPYGAKNIQYFGAGTRLSVL.